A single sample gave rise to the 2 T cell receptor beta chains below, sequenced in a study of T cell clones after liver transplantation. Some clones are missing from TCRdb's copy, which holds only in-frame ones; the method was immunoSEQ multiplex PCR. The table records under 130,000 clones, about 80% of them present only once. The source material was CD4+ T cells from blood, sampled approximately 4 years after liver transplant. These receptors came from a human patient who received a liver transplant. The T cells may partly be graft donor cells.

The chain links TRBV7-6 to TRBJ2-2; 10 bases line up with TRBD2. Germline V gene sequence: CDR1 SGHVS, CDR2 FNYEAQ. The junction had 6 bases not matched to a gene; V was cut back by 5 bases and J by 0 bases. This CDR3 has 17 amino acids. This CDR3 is CASSNQRGGSNTGELFF. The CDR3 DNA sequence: TGTGCCAGCAGCAATCAGCGGGGGGGCTCGAACACCGGGGAGCTGTTTTTT.

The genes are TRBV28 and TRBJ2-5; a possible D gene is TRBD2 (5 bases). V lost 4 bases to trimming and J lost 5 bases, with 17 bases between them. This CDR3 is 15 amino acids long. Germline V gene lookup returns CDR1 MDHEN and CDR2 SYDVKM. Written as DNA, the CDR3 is TGTGCCAGCAGTTCCAGTTTTGGAGGAAGGGAGACCCAGTACTTC. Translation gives CASSSSFGGRETQYF.